This passage covers 7 T cell receptor beta chains from one sample sequenced in a study of radiation and T cells in renal cell carcinoma. Time point described: blood 2 weeks post-SBRT. Specified treatment: 15 Gy SBRT to primary tumor, nephrectomy 4 weeks later. Libraries were prepared by immunoSEQ multiplex PCR; TCRdb keeps only in-frame clonotypes and omits some of them. The repertoire includes 120,000 or so clones, approximately 85% of them detected once, and roughly 6% sits in the top ten. The source material was blood, sampled from a patient whose treatment included radiotherapy and nephrectomy. All receptors derive from a man over 45 with renal cell carcinoma.

V usage is TRBV5-1 and J usage is TRBJ1-1, with D perhaps TRBD1 (6 bases). The CDR3 is 13 residues long. CDR1 SGHRS and CDR2 YFSETQ come from the germline V gene. With 2 bases removed from V and 5 bases from J, the gap between germline ends came to 10 bases. The DNA for the CDR3 is TGCGCCAGCAGCTTCAGCCAGGGGACTGAAGCTTTCTTT. Its protein product is CASSFSQGTEAFF.

The J gene is TRBJ2-1, the V gene TRBV4-2, with 11 bases matching TRBD2. Germline V lookup: CDR1 LGHNA, CDR2 YNFKEQ. The CDR3 loop spans 18 amino acids. The junction had 8 bases not matched to a gene; V was cut back by 0 bases and J by 4 bases. CDR3 in DNA: TGTGCCAGCAGCCAAGATGGTAGCGGGGGGGCTTCTTACAATGAGCAGTTCTTC. It yields the protein CASSQDGSGGASYNEQFF.

This chain uses TRBV9 with TRBJ2-3, with D possibly being TRBD1 or TRBD2 (6 bases each). Germline V CDR1 and CDR2: SGDLS, YYNGEE. The CDR3 is 15 amino acids. V shed 0 bases and J shed 3 bases, with 11 bases lying between them. CDR3 nucleotides: TGTGCCAGCAGCGTAGAGGGGGGCCGGACAGATACGCAGTATTTT. Translated: CASSVEGGRTDTQYF.

The chain combines TRBV4-3 with TRBJ2-2; 8 positions agree with TRBD1. The CDR3 is 16 residues long. V lost 1 base, J lost 2 bases, and 3 bases stayed unmatched. CDR1 LGHNA and CDR2 YSLEER come from the germline V gene. This CDR3 is CASSQATGANTGELFF. The CDR3 DNA sequence: TGCGCCAGCAGCCAAGCGACAGGGGCCAACACCGGGGAGCTGTTTTTT.

V is TRBV18 and J is TRBJ2-1, with TRBD2 identical over 11 bases. The CDR3 covers 14 residues. After removal of 10 bases from V and 9 bases from J, the junction contained 11 bases not matched to a gene. Germline V gene data show CDR1 as KGHSH and CDR2 as LQKENI. The CDR3 nucleotides are TGTGCCACCTCGCAGGGTCTAGCGGGAGGTGAGCAGTTCTTC. Its translation is CATSQGLAGGEQFF.

This chain connects TRBV27 to TRBJ1-6; D remains unclear. Deletions cut 5 bases from V and 6 bases from J, with 11 bases between. Germline V gene lookup returns CDR1 MNHEY and CDR2 SMNVEV (reference sequence). This CDR3 contains 14 residues. DNA of the CDR3: TGTGCCAGCAGTCTATACGTCGCTAATTCACCCCTCCACTTT. Protein sequence: CASSLYVANSPLHF.

The chain has TRBV5-1 and TRBJ2-7; D could derive from TRBD1 or TRBD2 (5 bases each). The V end lost 4 bases, the J end lost 5 bases, and 34 bases lay between the germline ends. This CDR3 region has 20 residues. CDR1 is SGHRS and CDR2 is YFSETQ in the germline V gene. In DNA form, the CDR3 reads TGCGCCAGCAGCCGTTTTGCCCTGGCCCTTAGTACCGGGACCCTCCACGAGCAGTACTTC. It translates to CASSRFALALSTGTLHEQYF.